These T cell receptor beta chains were read from a single sample in a study of beta chain features in type 1 diabetes. Produced via immunoSEQ multiplex PCR; TCRdb's table is partial and in-frame only. The profile shows fewer than 450,000 clones, approximately 12% of them singletons. The source material was naive CD4+ T cells from blood. These TCRs come from a young woman with type 1 diabetes. Both conserved end residues are part of each CDR3. Fields, in order: D gene, clone size, V gene, J gene, CDR3 DNA, CDR3 protein. D genes are given only for firm matches. Size is stated for part of the rows, as once, few or many counts, or as a class when the clone is expanded.

D gene: TRBD1; clone size: .; V gene: TRBV25-1; J gene: TRBJ2-7; CDR3 DNA: TGTGCCAGCAGTGAACTTTATGGGGGACAGGGGTTCGAGCAGTACTTC; CDR3 protein: CASSELYGGQGFEQYF
D gene: TRBD2; clone size: few; V gene: TRBV19; J gene: TRBJ2-3; CDR3 DNA: TGTGCCAGTACCGGCCCTACTAGCGGGGCCCCAGATACGCAGTATTTT; CDR3 protein: CASTGPTSGAPDTQYF
D gene: TRBD2; clone size: few; V gene: TRBV5-1; J gene: TRBJ2-1; CDR3 DNA: TGCGCCAGCATCTGGGTAGCGGGAGGGCTCAATGAGCAGTTCTTC; CDR3 protein: CASIWVAGGLNEQFF
D gene: TRBD2; clone size: few; V gene: TRBV7-2; J gene: TRBJ2-3; CDR3 DNA: TGTGCCAGCAGCTTAAGTCTAGCGGGAGGGCGAGATACGCAGTATTTT; CDR3 protein: CASSLSLAGGRDTQYF
D gene: .; clone size: .; V gene: TRBV5-1; J gene: TRBJ2-7; CDR3 DNA: TGCGCCAGCAGCCCCACTAGTATGGGCTACGAGCAGTACTTC; CDR3 protein: CASSPTSMGYEQYF
D gene: TRBD1; clone size: few; V gene: TRBV7-9; J gene: TRBJ1-1; CDR3 DNA: TGTGCCAGCAGCTTAGGACAGGGAAACACTGAAGCTTTCTTT; CDR3 protein: CASSLGQGNTEAFF
D gene: .; clone size: .; V gene: TRBV20-1; J gene: TRBJ1-2; CDR3 DNA: TGCAGTGCTAGAGTGTCGTCGGGCTACACCTTC; CDR3 protein: CSARVSSGYTF
D gene: TRBD2; clone size: few; V gene: TRBV7-2; J gene: TRBJ2-3; CDR3 DNA: TGTGCCAGCAGCTTAGCCCTAGCGGGAGGCACAGATACGCAGTATTTT; CDR3 protein: CASSLALAGGTDTQYF
D gene: .; clone size: .; V gene: TRBV18; J gene: TRBJ1-2; CDR3 DNA: TGTGCCAGCTCACCTTCAGCCGAGGGCTATGGCTACACCTTC; CDR3 protein: CASSPSAEGYGYTF
D gene: .; clone size: .; V gene: TRBV21-1; J gene: TRBJ2-7; CDR3 DNA: TGTGCCAGCAGCAAAGGGAGCGCGGTGAGCTCCTACGAGCAGTACTTC; CDR3 protein: CASSKGSAVSSYEQYF